This T cell receptor (beta chain) was captured by sequencing in a study of Ad26.COV2.S vaccination and SARS-CoV-2 variants. Study-level information: Intramuscularly, Ad26.COV2.S was given either once or twice, 56 days apart.

The ends lost 5 bases at V and 0 bases at J; junction bases unmatched: 13. This CDR3 is 19 amino acids long. The V gene's germline CDR1 is LNHNV and CDR2 YYDKDF (reference sequence). The treatment denotes: about 20 received Ad26.COV2.S at low or high dose, single or two shots; roughly five received placebo; per-sample allocation not given. Day 63 after the first vaccine or placebo injection was the time point for sampling. Study findings and constraints: The breadth of spike-specific CD8+ and CD4+ T cell responses after vaccination was reportedly substantial. From the TCR breadth and depth analyses, total T cell responses may have been underestimated. Higher spike-specific TCR breadth was found in vaccine recipients than in placebo recipients.

The table came from immunoSEQ multiplex PCR; TCRdb's copy has only in-frame clones and leaves some out. The table shows a few hundred thousand clones, with over 75% occurring only once. The table lists this clone with a count of one. What it binds is unknown. This specimen consisted of peripheral blood, obtained in a trial of Ad26.COV2.S vaccine versus placebo. The chain employs TRBV15 and TRBJ2-4; TRBD2 agrees at 10 bases. The receptor comes from a person aged 18 to 59 who received the Ad26.COV2.S COVID-19 vaccine or a placebo. The CDR3 loop is CATSGLAGGKEKAKNIQYF. The CDR3 DNA sequence: TGTGCCACCAGCGGTTTAGCGGGAGGAAAAGAAAAAGCCAAAAACATTCAGTACTTC. Full variable domain (remainder filled in from reference TRBV15 and TRBJ2-4): DAMVIQNPRYQVTQFGKPVTLSCSQTLNHNVMYWYQQKSSQAPKLLFHYYDKDFNNEADTPDNFQSRRPNTSFCFLDIRSPGLGDTAMYLCATSGLAGGKEKAKNIQYFGAGTRLSVL.